The present entry profiles one T cell receptor beta chain with its context. Its antigen is unknown. No base qualities exist here, and no much larger clone lies one base off it. Genomic DNA was extracted from sorted cells for sequencing of the TCRbeta CDR3 region. The immunoSEQ Assay was used to sequence the TCRbeta CDR3 regions. The source is immuneACCESS, and TCRdb retained only in-frame sequences with V and J called. Part of the clones is not carried over; for the studies checked, unresolved V genes explain less than half of this, and the remainder is unexplained. This sample holds about 37,000 clones; around 80% were observed only once. Approximately 22% of the sample belongs to the ten largest clones. Patients with autoimmune disease history or receiving systemic immunosuppression were excluded from the trial. Peripheral blood for TCR sequencing was drawn from every dose cohort at baseline, at cycle 4 day 1 and at cycle 7 day 1. Samples were obtained from an open-label, multicenter, first-in-human phase I dose-escalation trial of ivuxolimab. Adults with locally advanced or metastatic head and neck squamous cell, hepatocellular, melanoma or renal cell carcinoma were enrolled in the trial. Before TCR sequencing, CD4+ T cells and CD8+ T cells were sorted from peripheral blood as separate populations.

CDR1 and CDR2 were assigned from the germline V gene as SGDLS and YYNGEE. Spanning cysteine to phenylalanine, the CDR3 consists of 14 amino acids. Only the CDR3 DNA is retained, 42 bases long and in frame from the first base. V is shortened by 4 bases, J by 6 bases, and the region joining them spans 14 bases. This record belongs to a study of OX40 agonist ivuxolimab in advanced cancers. Study-wide context: Ivuxolimab was a fully human IgG2 agonistic monoclonal antibody targeting the costimulatory receptor OX40 (CD134). The paper reports the monotherapy dose-escalation portion (N of about 54 patients) of the phase I ivuxolimab trial. Partial responses occurred in three dose-escalation patients, of whom one had hepatocellular carcinoma and two had cutaneous melanoma. Intravenous ivuxolimab was administered to patients every 2 weeks at six dose levels: 0.01, 0.1, 0.3, 1.5, 3 and 10 mg/kg. Peripheral TCRbeta sequencing was intended to test whether TCR sequence diversity was altered and clonal T-cell expansion was caused by ivuxolimab. The dose-escalation cohort was almost 85% male with a mean age of about 54 years, ranging from 23 to 79. Among the roughly 52 dose-escalation patients, about 20 had hepatocellular carcinoma, approximately 15 melanoma, 9 renal cell carcinoma and 9 head and neck cancer. Prior anti-PD-1, anti-PD-L1 or anti-CTLA-4 therapy was permitted, and approximately 40% of dose-escalation patients had received checkpoint inhibitors.

On the study overall, not on this receptor specifically: After ivuxolimab, expanded clones were on average more numerous among CD8+ T cells than among CD4+ T cells. At doses from 0.1 to 3.0 mg/kg, clonal expansion was seen in both CD4+ and CD8+ blood T cells between baseline and week 6. Low levels of normalized T-cell clonal expansion were also seen in some patients who did not respond. Partial responders in the 0.1-3.0 mg/kg groups had among the lowest normalized peripheral clonal expansion, especially among CD8+ T cells. The antigen specificity of the clonally expanded peripheral T cells was not determined.

The TCR sequence derives from an adult with an advanced solid tumor such as melanoma, head and neck, liver or kidney cancer. Rearrangement joined TRBV9 to TRBJ2-1, with the D gene possibly TRBD1 or TRBD2, each one fitting 5 bases. Here the sequenced sample was CD4+ or CD8+ T cells sorted from blood, taken in a trial of the OX40 agonist ivuxolimab. The nucleotide sequence is TGTGCCAGCAGCCCGGGACCAATCGCCAATGAGCAGTTCTTC. The translation is CASSPGPIANEQFF.